This T cell receptor beta chain comes out of a study of beta chain features in type 1 diabetes. Points from the study as a whole: The study left unresolved whether HLA type influences TCRB rearrangement.

Concerning this clone itself: Its antigen is currently unknown.

Sequencing targeted expressed TCRB transcripts, as all isolated RNA had been reverse transcribed. Assay used: immunoSEQ multiplex PCR; TCRdb lists only in-frame clones, some missing. Among hundreds of thousands of clones listed, more than 9.5% were seen once. The CDR3 has 13 amino acids. V dropped 5 bases and J dropped 1 base, with 8 bases sitting between them. Germline assignment: CDR1 SGHTA and CDR2 FQGNSA. The specimen was naive CD4+ T cells from blood. The receptor was isolated from a woman between 18 and 29 years old in good health. The chain is built from TRBV7-2 and TRBJ2-5, with D unclear. The CDR3 region is CASSTPLQETQYF. CDR3 nucleotide sequence: TGTGCCAGCAGCACACCGCTCCAAGAGACCCAGTACTTC.